This TCR beta chain comes out of a study of glioma-infiltrating T cells after dendritic cell vaccination. Study at large: Samples are from glioblastoma patients in Phase I and II dendritic cell vaccine trials. Dendritic cell vaccine was injected intradermally three times, biweekly. Regarding the study as a whole: Estimated pretreatment TIL content predicted outcome after dendritic cell vaccination.

The primer mix had 60 V beta and 13 J beta primers. Sequenced by immunoSEQ multiplex PCR; TCRdb stores in-frame clones only, minus some. The sample has some 100,000 clones; more than 75% are singletons. This clone appeared a few times. Its target is not known. The specimen comprised blood, sampled before dendritic cell vaccination. This TCR was recovered from a human donor with glioblastoma.

The CDR3 reads CASRSADRGLGEQYF. As DNA, the CDR3 is TGTGCCAGCAGGTCCGCGGACAGGGGGCTTGGCGAGCAGTACTTC. The chain joins TRBV6-6 to TRBJ2-7, with TRBD1 matching over 11 bases. J gave up 6 bases and V 6 bases, and 10 bases lay outside the gene matches. Germline values: CDR1 MNHNY, CDR2 SVGAGI (reference sequence). This CDR3 region has 15 residues.